Below are 29 T cell receptor beta chains sequenced from a single sample in a study of blood T cell repertoires in COVID-19. Only in-frame clones appear in the TCRdb table, and some are missing; sequencing was by immunoSEQ multiplex PCR. The sample includes 100,000 to 150,000 clones, approximately 86% of them seen just once. Sequencing was done on a sample of PBMCs or T cells enriched from blood (not recorded which). These receptors were taken from a woman between 50 and 59 years old who had recovered from COVID-19.

The rearrangement links TRBV27 to TRBJ1-4, with 9 bases matching TRBD1. V dropped 6 bases and J dropped 8; count of bases not matched to a gene: 4. This CDR3 has 13 amino acids. The germline V gene has CDR1 MNHEY and CDR2 SMNVEV (reference sequence). CDR3 region: CASSHRGQEKLFF. In DNA, the CDR3 is TGTGCCAGCAGCCACAGGGGGCAAGAAAAACTGTTTTTT.

The chain has TRBV18 and TRBJ1-1; the D is unclear. The CDR3 is 14 amino acids. V lost 3 bases, J lost 4 bases, and 12 bases lay in between. Germline assignment: CDR1 KGHSH and CDR2 LQKENI. This CDR3 reads CASSPVEGITEAFF. CDR3 bases: TGTGCCAGCTCACCGGTGGAGGGAATCACTGAAGCTTTCTTT.

The genes are TRBV30 and TRBJ2-3; unclear D gene. Trimming removed 3 bases at V and 8 bases at J, with 12 bases between. Germline V gene sequence: CDR1 GTSNPN, CDR2 SVGIG (reference sequence). This CDR3 comprises 12 residues. CDR3 coding DNA: TGTGCCTGGAGCCCGGGTGCCGGTACGCAGTATTTT. Translated, it gives CAWSPGAGTQYF.

This clone appeared once. The chain couples TRBV19 to TRBJ1-2; 11 positions agree with TRBD1. This CDR3 contains 17 residues. Germline V gene sequence: CDR1 LNHDA, CDR2 SQIVND (reference sequence). V lost 5 bases, J lost 1 base, and 9 bases stayed unmatched. This CDR3 reads CASSQLDRGRDNYGYTF. The CDR3 DNA sequence: TGTGCCAGTAGTCAGTTGGACAGGGGGCGCGATAACTATGGCTACACCTTC.

The V call is TRBV5-4, the J call TRBJ2-7; D is undetermined. Between the trimmed V and J ends, which lost 4 bases and 2 bases, there was a span of 19 bases. The germline CDR1 and CDR2 sequences are SGHNT and YYREEE (reference sequence). There are 16 residues in the CDR3. CDR3 residues: CASSAVHTSFTYEQYF. CDR3 sequence (DNA): TGTGCCAGCAGCGCGGTGCATACAAGCTTCACCTACGAGCAGTACTTC.

This chain links TRBV3-1 (or the pseudogene TRBV3-2) with TRBJ2-2, with D possibly being TRBD1 (5 bases). The CDR3 runs 15 residues. With 1 base removed from V and 7 bases from J, the gap between germline ends came to 13 bases. Germline lookup yields CDR1 LGHDT and CDR2 YNNKEL (reference sequence). CDR3: CASSQAWQGGGELFF. CDR3 DNA sequence: TGTGCCAGCAGCCAAGCCTGGCAGGGTGGCGGGGAGCTGTTTTTT.

The chain is built from TRBV7-9 and TRBJ2-3; D ambiguous. CDR3 length: 12 residues. V gave up 5 bases and J gave up 2 bases, with 5 bases separating them. CDR1 and CDR2 from the germline V gene are SEHNR and FQNEAQ (reference sequence). CDR3 sequence reads: CASSTTTDTQYF. Written as DNA, the CDR3 is TGTGCCAGCAGCACAACCACAGATACGCAGTATTTT.

The rearrangement joins TRBV2 to TRBJ2-7; D not certain. The CDR3 covers 12 residues. Germline-derived CDR1 and CDR2 are SNHLY and FYNNEI. Trimming left V 7 bases short and J 6 bases short, with 13 bases between. This chain's CDR3 is CASKPNFVEQYF. The CDR3 bases are TGTGCCAGCAAGCCGAATTTCGTCGAGCAGTACTTC.

This chain connects TRBV19 to TRBJ2-7, with a possible D match to TRBD1 (6 bases). Germline CDR1 is LNHDA and CDR2 is SQIVND (reference sequence). The CDR3 totals 15 residues. The V and J ends lost 3 bases and 0 bases respectively, with 12 bases between them. CDR3 sequence (DNA): TGTGCCAGTAGTATCTTAGACAGGCCCTCCTACGAGCAGTACTTC. Its translation: CASSILDRPSYEQYF.

The genes are TRBV29-1 and TRBJ1-4; maybe TRBD1 (5 bases). V lost 0 bases and J lost 7, with 18 bases in between. Germline assignment: CDR1 SQVTM and CDR2 ANQGSEA. The CDR3 sequence is 16 residues long. DNA for the CDR3: TGCAGCGTTGAAGATCCCCTCACAGGTGGAAGTGAAAAACTGTTTTTT. It is translated as CSVEDPLTGGSEKLFF.

The CDR3 here is CASSSGTGGERTGELFF. In nucleotides, the CDR3 is TGCGCCAGCAGCTCCGGGACAGGGGGCGAGAGGACCGGGGAGCTGTTTTTT. J is TRBJ2-2 and V is TRBV5-1; 12 bases agree with TRBD1. Germline V gene data show CDR1 as SGHRS and CDR2 as YFSETQ. V lost 3 bases and J lost 5; bases outside the gene matches: 8. The CDR3 loop spans 17 amino acids.

This chain uses TRBV7-2 with TRBJ2-1, with TRBD2 as a possible D gene (5 bases). The CDR3 covers 14 residues. The V and J ends lost 4 bases and 4 bases respectively, with 11 bases between them. Germline lookup yields CDR1 SGHTA and CDR2 FQGNSA. This CDR3 reads CASSSPGSYNEQFF. The CDR3 DNA reads TGTGCCAGCAGCTCGCCGGGAAGTTACAATGAGCAGTTCTTC.

The chain recombines TRBV4-3 with TRBJ2-3, with D tentatively TRBD1 (6 bases). CDR3 size: 16 residues. Germline values: CDR1 LGHNA, CDR2 YSLEER. V lost 1 base, J lost 2 bases, and 13 bases lay in between. The CDR3 DNA sequence: TGCGCCAGCAGCCAAGGGACAGACATAGTCACAGATACGCAGTATTTT. Translating gives CASSQGTDIVTDTQYF.

The chain couples TRBV19 to TRBJ1-5; D is possibly TRBD1 (6 bases). The CDR3 sequence is 17 residues long. The ends were cut back, 4 bases at V and 0 bases at J, with 16 bases in the middle. Germline CDR1 and CDR2: LNHDA and SQIVND (reference sequence). CDR3 bases: TGTGCCAGTAGTAATGAGCCGGGACACTATAGCAATCAGCCCCAGCATTTT. Protein sequence: CASSNEPGHYSNQPQHF. Complete variable domain (other parts from reference TRBV19 and TRBJ1-5): DGGITQSPKYLFRKEGQNVTLSCEQNLNHDAMYWYRQDPGQGLRLIYYSQIVNDFQKGDIAEGYSVSREKKESFPLTVTSAQKNPTAFYLCASSNEPGHYSNQPQHFGDGTRLSIL.

This rearrangement joins TRBV3-1 (or the pseudogene TRBV3-2) to TRBJ2-7; 13 bases line up with TRBD2. Germline trimming cut 2 bases from V and 7 bases from J; bases unmatched to any gene: 5. This CDR3 is 15 amino acids long. In germline, CDR1 is LGHDT, CDR2 YNNKEL (reference sequence). CDR3 amino acids: CASSQSLAGGLEQYF. The CDR3, as DNA: TGTGCCAGCAGCCAATCACTAGCGGGGGGGTTGGAGCAGTACTTC.

A few counts support this clone. The CDR3 sequence: CASSQQKIPGFSYEQYF. Here the CDR3 DNA reads TGTGCCAGCAGCCAACAAAAGATACCGGGATTCTCCTACGAGCAGTACTTC. The chain couples TRBV14 to TRBJ2-7; tentatively, D is TRBD2 (5 bases). V lost 2 bases to trimming and J lost 0 bases, with 17 bases between them. Germline V gene sequence: CDR1 SGHDN, CDR2 FVKESK. The CDR3 extends over 17 amino acids.

The chain uses TRBV25-1 and TRBJ2-5; D possibly corresponds to TRBD1 (5 bases). The CDR3 sequence is 14 residues long. Trimming took off 1 base at V and 5 bases at J, with 11 bases between the two ends. Germline CDR1 and CDR2: MGHDK and SYGVNS. CDR3 sequence (DNA): TGTGCCAGCAGTGAATTTCTGGGGCAGGAGACCCAGTACTTC. As protein: CASSEFLGQETQYF.

The chain has TRBV6-5 and TRBJ1-2; D might be TRBD1 (5 bases). From germline, CDR1 is MNHEY and CDR2 SVGAGI. CDR3 length equals 13 residues. Trimming stripped 0 bases from V and 8 bases from J, with 10 bases between. CDR3 sequence reads: CASSYSQGLGYTF. The CDR3 DNA reads TGTGCCAGCAGTTACTCGCAGGGTTTGGGCTACACCTTC.

This rearrangement joins TRBV15 to TRBJ1-2; D is uncertain. CDR1 is LNHNV, CDR2 YYDKDF, per germline (reference sequence). Trimming cost V 0 bases and J 2 bases, with 19 bases left between them. The CDR3 consists of 18 residues. Here the CDR3 reads CATSRDRSWGGENYGYTF. CDR3 coding DNA: TGTGCCACCAGCAGAGATCGGTCATGGGGAGGCGAAAACTATGGCTACACCTTC.

This chain connects TRBV5-1 to TRBJ2-5, with 8 bases fitting TRBD2. V was pared by 5 bases and J by 2 bases, with 14 bases of the junction left unmatched. The germline CDR1 and CDR2 sequences are SGHRS and YFSETQ. This CDR3 contains 17 residues. CDR3 bases: TGCGCCAGCAGGGGGTTGGCGGGGGGCTTGGAACAAGAGACCCAGTACTTC. It specifies CASRGLAGGLEQETQYF.

The chain joins TRBV10-1 to TRBJ1-1; no clear D. V was trimmed by 3 bases and J by 8 bases, leaving 10 bases between them. CDR3 length equals 12 residues. Germline CDR1 WNHNN, CDR2 SYGVQD (reference sequence). The CDR3 is CASSDASSEAFF. In nucleotides, the CDR3 is TGCGCCAGCAGTGACGCGAGTTCCGAAGCTTTCTTT.

The chain carries TRBV19 and TRBJ1-2; TRBD1 matches 8 bases. The CDR3 totals 14 residues. J gave up 1 base and V 4 bases, and 2 bases lay outside the gene matches. The germline V gene has CDR1 LNHDA and CDR2 SQIVND (reference sequence). CDR3 DNA sequence: TGTGCCAGTAGTACCGGGACAGGTAACTATGGCTACACCTTC. Translation: CASSTGTGNYGYTF.

The chain recombines TRBV5-1 with TRBJ1-1, with 7 bases matching TRBD1. The CDR3 runs to 14 residues. Germline trimming cut 3 bases from V and 5 bases from J; bases unmatched to any gene: 7. Germline V gene lookup returns CDR1 SGHRS and CDR2 YFSETQ. The CDR3 nucleotides read TGCGCCAGCAGCTCGTACAGGGGTGGGACTGAAGCTTTCTTT. This sequence encodes CASSSYRGGTEAFF.

V gene TRBV4-3 combines with J gene TRBJ2-1; no clear D gene. V shed 2 bases and J shed 10 bases, with 9 bases lying between them. Germline V gene data show CDR1 as LGHNA and CDR2 as YSLEER. The CDR3 has 12 amino acids. The CDR3: CASSQRAAEQFF. DNA for the CDR3: TGCGCCAGCAGCCAACGCGCGGCCGAGCAGTTCTTC.

This sequence joins TRBV7-8 and TRBJ1-2, with D possibly TRBD1 on 6 matching bases. The CDR3 consists of 16 residues. Per germline, CDR1 SGHVS and CDR2 FQNEAQ. V was clipped by 5 bases and J by 0 bases, with 16 bases between them. CDR3 sequence (DNA): TGTGCCAGCAGCAGCTACAGGGTTGCCACTAACTATGGCTACACCTTC. It specifies CASSSYRVATNYGYTF.

The chain couples TRBV11-1 to TRBJ2-1; the match to TRBD2 covers 10 bases. CDR3 length equals 15 residues. Trimming took 5 bases from V and 1 from J; bases not matched to a gene: 2. Germline CDR1 SGHAT, CDR2 FQDESV (reference sequence). The CDR3 nucleotides are TGTGCCAGCAGCGAGACTAGCGGGTCCTACAATGAGCAGTTCTTC. Amino acid sequence: CASSETSGSYNEQFF.

The V gene is TRBV3-1 (or the pseudogene TRBV3-2), the J gene TRBJ2-3, with 9 bases matching TRBD2. V gave up 4 bases and J gave up 2 bases; unmatched junction bases: 13. CDR1 is LGHDT and CDR2 is YNNKEL in the germline V gene (reference sequence). The CDR3 has 18 residues. CDR3 residues: CASSLKAGGPLNTDTQYF. The CDR3 bases are TGTGCCAGCAGCCTCAAAGCGGGGGGCCCCCTCAACACAGATACGCAGTATTTT.

The genes are TRBV3-1 (or the pseudogene TRBV3-2) and TRBJ2-3; D call uncertain. Trimming shortened V by 2 bases and J by 0 bases, and 12 bases separated the two germline ends. Germline V gene lookup returns CDR1 LGHDT and CDR2 YNNKEL (reference sequence). The CDR3 sequence is 16 residues long. CDR3 in DNA: TGTGCCAGCAGCCAACTACCATCGGGTAGCACAGATACGCAGTATTTT. Translating it yields CASSQLPSGSTDTQYF.

The V call is TRBV7-8, the J call TRBJ1-5; TRBD1 aligns across 7 bases. CDR3 length: 19 residues. V dropped 1 base and J dropped 2; count of bases not matched to a gene: 14. Germline lookup yields CDR1 SGHVS and CDR2 FQNEAQ. The CDR3 sequence: CASSLDLHTEGAGNQPQHF. The CDR3 DNA sequence: TGTGCCAGCAGCTTAGACCTTCACACCGAGGGGGCTGGCAATCAGCCCCAGCATTTT.